The TCR beta chain described here comes from a study of T cell repertoires in cytomegalovirus infection. Study-wide results and caveats: Based on cumulative public TCR beta family frequency, carriers of CMV plus the relevant HLA were identified. HLA-C-restricted CMV clonotypes gave the most frequent clonotype in two of eight donors.

MiXCR, run by TCRdb on the reads, gives a single entry per CDR3 protein. The sample holds 600,000 to 800,000 distinct CDR3 sequences, approximately 25% seen once. This CDR3 is built from 14 residues. Trimming stripped 6 bases from V and 3 bases from J, with 12 bases between. Germline-derived CDR1 and CDR2 are MDHEN and SYDVKM. Points on this clonotype: Its specificity is not known.

This TCR was sampled from a human donor in good health (CMV status not recorded). Some clones in this sample may be carry-over from other donors' samples. The chain has TRBV28 and TRBJ1-3; D ambiguous. The sample comprised CD8+ T cells from PBMCs. This chain's CDR3 is CASSKDAGGNTIYF. CDR3 bases: TGTGCCAGCAGCAAGGACGCTGGTGGAAACACCATATATTTT.